Following are 28 T cell receptor beta chains from one sample sequenced in a study of cytomegalovirus exposure and HLA in healthy donors. PCR involved 60 Vbeta and 13 Jbeta primers. TCRdb's copy holds only in-frame clones and misses some; the assay was immunoSEQ multiplex PCR. The repertoire table contains approximately 150,000 clones. The specimen was PBMCs. The receptors were sampled from a woman in her late teens or twenties in good health and CMV-seronegative.

The J gene is TRBJ1-1, the V gene TRBV18, with D possibly being TRBD1 (5 bases). The CDR3 has 12 residues. From germline, CDR1 is KGHSH and CDR2 LQKENI. The V and J ends lost 2 bases and 7 bases respectively, with 8 bases between them. In DNA, the CDR3 is TGTGCCAGCTCACCATGGGGGGTTGAAGCTTTCTTT. Translated, it gives CASSPWGVEAFF.

The V and J genes are TRBV6-5 and TRBJ1-2; tentative D call: TRBD1 (6 bases). Germline V lookup: CDR1 MNHEY, CDR2 SVGAGI. The CDR3 loop spans 15 amino acids. V was pared by 5 bases and J by 0 bases, with 13 bases between. The CDR3 sequence: CASSPRTDTNYGYTF. The CDR3 coding sequence is TGTGCCAGCAGTCCGCGGACAGATACTAACTATGGCTACACCTTC.

The chain recombines TRBV6-1 with TRBJ2-5; 8 nucleotides line up with TRBD1. CDR1 MNHNS and CDR2 SASEGT come from the germline V gene. V lost 11 bases, J lost 4 bases, and 9 bases stayed unmatched. The CDR3 is 13 residues long. The CDR3, as DNA: TGTGCCGGCCATCCAACAGGGGGAGAGACCCAGTACTTC. Protein: CAGHPTGGETQYF.

As for this clone: The sample carries other DNA sequences with the same CDR3. The rearrangement joins TRBV19 to TRBJ2-5; 7 bases are a match to TRBD1. This CDR3 is built from 13 residues. V shed 5 bases and J 2 bases; nucleotides not matched to a gene: 2. CDR1 is LNHDA, CDR2 SQIVND, per germline (reference sequence). CDR3 nucleotide sequence: TGTGCCAGTAGTGCAGGGGGACAAGAGACCCAGTACTTC. Encoded protein: CASSAGGQETQYF.

The rearrangement uses TRBV5-4 and TRBJ1-2; 9 bases are shared with TRBD1. The trim removed 0 bases at V and 8 bases at J, leaving 2 bases unmatched. CDR3 size: 13 residues. Germline CDR1 SGHNT, CDR2 YYREEE (reference sequence). CDR3 region: CASSLGTGEGYTF. CDR3 in DNA: TGTGCCAGCAGCTTGGGGACAGGGGAAGGCTACACCTTC.

The gene calls are TRBV6-4 and TRBJ2-1; 8 nucleotides agree with TRBD1. CDR1 is MRHNA, CDR2 SNTAGT, per germline. Trimming took 5 bases from V and 6 from J; bases not matched to a gene: 6. The CDR3 loop spans 14 amino acids. The DNA of the CDR3 is TGTGCCAGCAGTCGACAGGGGCAAAGCAATGAGCAGTTCTTC. It translates to CASSRQGQSNEQFF.

The genes are TRBV11-3 and TRBJ1-1, with D uncertain. The germline V gene encodes CDR1 SGHNT and CDR2 YENEEA. V lost 5 bases and J lost 3, with 10 bases in between. This CDR3 is 13 amino acids long. The CDR3 nucleotides read TGTGCCAGCAGCCTGTTTCTGTACACTGAAGCTTTCTTT. Encoded protein: CASSLFLYTEAFF.

The chain recombines TRBV7-2 with TRBJ2-7, with 9 bases matching TRBD1. This CDR3 contains 15 residues. Germline trimming cut 1 base from V and 6 bases from J; bases unmatched to any gene: 7. The V gene's germline CDR1 is SGHTA and CDR2 FQGNSA. CDR3 coding DNA: TGTGCCAGCAGCTTAGTCCCACAGGGGGCGGGCGAGCAGTACTTC. It encodes CASSLVPQGAGEQYF.

This rearrangement joins TRBV29-1 to TRBJ2-7; D not certain. The CDR3 extends over 14 amino acids. V was shortened by 1 base and J by 6 bases, with 16 bases between the two germline ends. CDR1 and CDR2 (germline): SQVTM, ANQGSEA. CDR3 residues: CSVEAHLGGCEQYF. The CDR3 coding sequence is TGCAGCGTTGAAGCTCACCTAGGTGGCTGCGAGCAGTACTTC.

The chain combines TRBV10-3 with TRBJ2-1; 9 bases are a match to TRBD2. Germline CDR1 is ENHRY and CDR2 is SYGVKD. This CDR3 spans 15 amino acids. The ends lost 3 bases at V and 8 bases at J; junction bases unmatched: 8. This CDR3 is CAISDASGKSDEQFF. CDR3 in DNA: TGTGCCATCAGTGATGCTAGCGGGAAATCGGATGAGCAGTTCTTC.

This chain joins TRBV19 and TRBJ2-5; 12 bases are shared with TRBD2. Trimming removed 4 bases from V and 5 bases from J; junction bases left unmatched: 5. Germline V gene sequence: CDR1 LNHDA, CDR2 SQIVND (reference sequence). The CDR3 runs to 15 residues. CDR3 loop: CASSTGLAGWETQYF. Written as DNA, the CDR3 is TGTGCCAGTAGTACCGGACTAGCGGGATGGGAGACCCAGTACTTC.

In regard to this clone: Germline is not matched at one junction end, which may reflect a read error. V usage is TRBV7-8 and J usage is TRBJ1-2, with unresolved D. Per the germline V gene, CDR1 is SGHVS and CDR2 is FQNEAQ. This CDR3 region has 15 residues. The CDR3 DNA sequence: TGTGTCAGCAGCTTAGGGTTAGCTAAATCCTATGGCTACACCTTC. Its protein is CVSSLGLAKSYGYTF.

CDR3 nucleotides: TGTGCCAGCAGACCAGGCTACGAGCAGTACGTC. Protein: CASRPGYEQYV. The J gene is TRBJ2-7, the V gene TRBV21-1; TRBD1 is taken as the D call from the table, unchecked against the DNA. TRBV21-1 is assigned pseudogene status. This CDR3 comprises 11 residues.

This sequence joins TRBV30 and TRBJ1-3; 7 bases map to TRBD1. V lost 3 bases, J lost 0 bases, and 5 bases stayed unmatched. Germline V gives CDR1 GTSNPN, CDR2 SVGIG (reference sequence). This CDR3 has 15 residues. The CDR3 nucleotides are TGTGCCTGGAGGGACAGGCTATTCTCTGGAAACACCATATATTTT. Its protein product is CAWRDRLFSGNTIYF.

CDR3 protein: CASSYPGLAGAEQFF. The CDR3, as DNA: TGTGCCAGCAGTTACCCCGGACTAGCGGGAGCTGAGCAGTTCTTC. The rearrangement links TRBV6-7 to TRBJ2-1; 13 nucleotides align to TRBD2. TRBV6-7 is an ORF, with its function uncertain. V lost 2 bases and J lost 9; bases outside the gene matches: 4. The CDR3 totals 15 residues.

The V gene is TRBV15, the J gene TRBJ1-2; unclear D gene. Deletions cut 1 base from V and 4 bases from J, with 13 bases between. In germline, CDR1 is LNHNV, CDR2 YYDKDF (reference sequence). This CDR3 has 15 residues. CDR3 nucleotide sequence: TGTGCCACCAGCAGAGCGGGGAGCCTTAGCTATGGCTACACCTTC. Its protein product is CATSRAGSLSYGYTF.

This rearrangement joins TRBV18 to TRBJ1-1; 7 positions agree with TRBD1. With 3 bases clipped from V and 7 bases from J, the junction kept 14 bases outside the gene matches. The CDR3 sequence is 16 residues long. In germline, CDR1 is KGHSH, CDR2 LQKENI. The CDR3 DNA is TGTGCCAGCTCACCCACAGGGGCCCCCCGGGACCGTGAAGCTTTCTTT. Encoded protein: CASSPTGAPRDREAFF.

This chain joins TRBV6-5 and TRBJ2-3; D not resolved. The CDR3 contains 11 residues. CDR1 is MNHEY, CDR2 SVGAGI, per germline. V shed 6 bases and J shed 3 bases, with 4 bases lying between them. The CDR3 DNA follows: TGTGCCAGCAGCACAACAGATACGCAGTATTTT. Protein product: CASSTTDTQYF.

Here the CDR3 reads CASSNGLSAGDTQYF. CDR3 nucleotides: TGTGCCAGCAGTAACGGACTAAGCGCTGGAGATACGCAGTATTTT. The chain recombines TRBV6-6 with TRBJ2-3; weak D call: TRBD2 (6 bases). This CDR3 spans 15 amino acids. The germline V gene has CDR1 MNHNY and CDR2 SVGAGI (reference sequence). V gave up 5 bases and J gave up 5 bases, with 17 bases separating them.

This chain connects TRBV7-6 to TRBJ2-7, with D perhaps TRBD2 (5 bases). Trimming took 5 bases from V and 6 from J, leaving 14 bases between them. The CDR3 spans 13 residues. Germline CDR1 SGHVS, CDR2 FNYEAQ. The CDR3 coding sequence is TGTGCCAGCAGCCTGGTAGAGGACTCCGAGCAGTACGTC. Residues: CASSLVEDSEQYV.

The genes are TRBV7-2 and TRBJ2-5, with D possibly being TRBD1 (5 bases). Germline loops: CDR1 SGHTA, CDR2 FQGNSA. CDR3 length equals 14 residues. V lost 3 bases and J lost 2, with 10 bases in between. The CDR3 loop reads CASSLAGYQETQYF. CDR3 sequence (DNA): TGTGCCAGCAGCTTGGCAGGGTATCAAGAGACCCAGTACTTC.

The chain couples TRBV2 to TRBJ2-6, with 10 bases aligning to TRBD1. V lost 6 bases, J lost 0 bases, and 5 bases stayed unmatched. The CDR3 runs to 17 residues. From germline, CDR1 is SNHLY and CDR2 FYNNEI. The CDR3 region is CASRGQGPFSGANVLTF. The CDR3 bases are TGTGCCAGCAGGGGACAGGGGCCTTTCTCTGGGGCCAACGTCCTGACTTTC. Drawing the rest from reference TRBV2 and TRBJ2-6, the complete variable domain is EPEVTQTPSHQVTQMGQEVILRCVPISNHLYFYWYRQILGQKVEFLVSFYNNEISEKSEIFDDQFSVERPDGSNFTLKIRSTKLEDSAMYFCASRGQGPFSGANVLTFGAGSRLTVL.

The rearrangement joins TRBV7-9 to TRBJ1-3; no firm D call. The CDR3 has 15 residues. V gave up 1 base and J gave up 1 base, with 8 bases separating them. The germline CDR1 and CDR2 sequences are SEHNR and FQNEAQ (reference sequence). CDR3 amino acids: CASSLELLSGNTIYF. CDR3 sequence (DNA): TGTGCCAGCAGCTTAGAACTGTTATCTGGAAACACCATATATTTT. The variable domain in full, with the rest retrieved from reference TRBV7-9 and TRBJ1-3, is DTGVSQNPRHKITKRGQNVTFRCDPISEHNRLYWYRQTLGQGPEFLTYFQNEAQLEKSRLLSDRFSAERPKGSFSTLEIQRTEQGDSAMYLCASSLELLSGNTIYFGEGSWLTVV.

Here the CDR3 reads CASSDSEQFF. The CDR3 DNA reads TGTGCCAGCAGTGATAGTGAGCAGTTCTTC. The chain combines TRBV2 with TRBJ2-1; D gene ambiguous. This CDR3 contains 10 residues. Germline V lookup: CDR1 SNHLY, CDR2 FYNNEI. V lost 3 bases and J 9 bases, leaving 3 bases between the germline ends.

The J gene is TRBJ2-1, the V gene TRBV7-2, with D tentatively TRBD2 (6 bases). The germline gives CDR1 SGHTA, CDR2 FQGNSA. The CDR3 is 16 residues long. Trimming took 1 base from V and 2 from J, leaving 12 bases between them. This chain's CDR3 is CASSLVGSGTYNEQFF. CDR3 coding DNA: TGTGCCAGCAGCTTAGTCGGTAGCGGTACCTACAATGAGCAGTTCTTC.

The CDR3 loop reads CASSYSSGTDTQYF. CDR3 sequence (DNA): TGTGCCAGCAGTTACTCGTCAGGCACAGATACGCAGTATTTT. The chain has TRBV6-5 and TRBJ2-3, with D unresolved. The CDR3 totals 14 residues. With 0 bases removed from V and 1 base from J, the gap between germline ends came to 5 bases. Germline CDR1 MNHEY, CDR2 SVGAGI.

This rearrangement joins TRBV28 to TRBJ1-1; TRBD1 matches 8 bases. The V and J ends lost 6 bases and 1 base, in that order; junction bases with no gene match: 7. Germline V CDR1 and CDR2: MDHEN, SYDVKM. CDR3 length: 15 amino acids. The CDR3, as DNA: TGTGCCAGCAGATCTACAGGGGGGCCGAACACTGAAGCTTTCTTT. It translates to CASRSTGGPNTEAFF. Together with reference TRBV28 and TRBJ1-1, the CDR3 gives the full variable domain: DVKVTQSSRYLVKRTGEKVFLECVQDMDHENMFWYRQDPGLGLRLIYFSYDVKMKEKGDIPEGYSVSREKKERFSLILESASTNQTSMYLCASRSTGGPNTEAFFGQGTRLTVV.

The rearrangement uses TRBV2 and TRBJ2-3; 12 bases align to TRBD2. Trimming at V came to 6 bases and at J to 6 bases, leaving 7 bases not matched to a gene. The CDR3 covers 15 residues. The germline gives CDR1 SNHLY, CDR2 FYNNEI. This CDR3 is CASRIGLAGLDTQYF. CDR3 sequence (DNA): TGTGCCAGCAGGATAGGACTAGCGGGACTGGATACGCAGTATTTT.